This record concerns one T cell receptor (beta chain) sequence. V was shortened by 6 bases and J by 1 base, with 3 bases between the two germline ends. The CDR3 is made up of 11 amino acids. CDR1 MDHEN and CDR2 SYDVKM come from the germline V gene. The data were obtained in a study of shared clonotypes between healthy human individuals. Sequencing used immunoSEQ multiplex PCR; TCRdb keeps in-frame clones, though not all of them. The table lists 2 million to 3 million clones, 80% to 95% of them singletons. The chain carries TRBV28 and TRBJ1-1; D unresolved. The sequence was obtained from a man aged 18 to 35 in good health. Some clones in this sample may be carry-over from other donors' samples. The sample was naive CD4+ T cells from PBMCs. Subset noted: CD45RA+ positively selected. CDR3 coding DNA: TGTGCCAGCAGATCGAACACTGAAGCTTTCTTT. Protein sequence: CASRSNTEAFF.